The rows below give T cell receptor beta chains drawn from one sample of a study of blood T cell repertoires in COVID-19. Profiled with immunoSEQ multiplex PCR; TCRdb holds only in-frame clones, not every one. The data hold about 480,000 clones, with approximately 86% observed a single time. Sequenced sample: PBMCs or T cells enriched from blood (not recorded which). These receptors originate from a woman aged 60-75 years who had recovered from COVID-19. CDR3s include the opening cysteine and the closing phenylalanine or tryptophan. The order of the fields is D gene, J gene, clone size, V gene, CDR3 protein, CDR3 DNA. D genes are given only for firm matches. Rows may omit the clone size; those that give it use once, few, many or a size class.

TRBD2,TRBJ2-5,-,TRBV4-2,CASSQDRTSGGAETQYF,TGTGCCAGCAGCCAAGATCGGACTAGCGGGGGGGCGGAGACCCAGTACTTC
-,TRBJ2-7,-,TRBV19,CASSIGQSYEQYF,TGTGCCAGTAGTATAGGGCAGTCCTACGAGCAGTACTTC
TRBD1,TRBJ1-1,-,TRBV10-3,CAISLNDRGTEAFF,TGTGCCATCAGCCTAAACGACAGGGGCACTGAAGCTTTCTTT
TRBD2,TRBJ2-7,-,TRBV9,CASSYGTSDGNEQYF,TGTGCCAGCAGCTACGGGACTAGCGACGGGAACGAGCAGTACTTC
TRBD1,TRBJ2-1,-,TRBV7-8,CASSLGQGVWNEQFF,TGTGCCAGCAGCTTAGGGCAGGGGGTGTGGAATGAGCAGTTCTTC
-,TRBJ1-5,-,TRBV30,CAWSAGGTQHF,TGTGCCTGGAGCGCAGGTGGAACCCAGCATTTT
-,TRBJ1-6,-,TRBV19,CASSRGQGEANSPLHF,TGTGCCAGTAGTAGGGGGCAGGGTGAAGCTAATTCACCCCTCCACTTT
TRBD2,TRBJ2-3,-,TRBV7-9,CASSLPSGGADTQYF,TGTGCCAGCAGCTTACCTAGCGGGGGGGCAGATACGCAGTATTTT
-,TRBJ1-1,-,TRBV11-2,CASSLGVYTEAFF,TGTGCCAGCAGCTTAGGAGTTTACACTGAAGCTTTCTTT
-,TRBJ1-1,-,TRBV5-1,CASRPPWAAVGTEAFF,TGCGCCAGCAGGCCGCCCTGGGCAGCGGTCGGCACTGAAGCTTTCTTT
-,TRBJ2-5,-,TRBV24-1,CATSIGYYETQYF,TGTGCCACCAGTATAGGTTACTACGAGACCCAGTACTTC
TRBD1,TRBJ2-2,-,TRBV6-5,CASSPLTGAVGELFF,TGTGCCAGCAGTCCACTCACAGGGGCTGTCGGGGAGCTGTTTTTT
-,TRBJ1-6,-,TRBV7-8,CASTFYRVEGSPLHF,TGTGCCAGCACCTTTTACAGGGTTGAGGGATCACCCCTCCACTTT
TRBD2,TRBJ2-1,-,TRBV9,CASSVVSGGYNEQFF,TGTGCCAGCAGCGTAGTCAGCGGGGGTTACAATGAGCAGTTCTTC
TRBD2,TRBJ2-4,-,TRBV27,CASSPTSGGPPNIQYF,TGTGCCAGCAGTCCGACTAGCGGGGGGCCGCCAAACATTCAGTACTTC
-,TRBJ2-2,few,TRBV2,CASSLGGADTGELFF,TGTGCCAGCAGCCTAGGAGGGGCCGACACCGGGGAGCTGTTTTTT
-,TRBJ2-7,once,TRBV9,CASSVGGVSSYEQYF,TGTGCCAGCAGCGTAGGCGGGGTTTCCTCCTACGAGCAGTACTTC
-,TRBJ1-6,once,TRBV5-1,CASSSTGDSPLHF,TGCGCCAGCAGCTCGACAGGTGACTCACCCCTCCACTTT
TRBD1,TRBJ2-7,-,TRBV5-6,CASSLTGGDYEQYF,TGTGCCAGCAGCTTGACAGGGGGCGACTACGAGCAGTACTTC
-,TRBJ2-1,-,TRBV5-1,CASSLVGDSSYNEQFF,TGCGCCAGCAGCTTGGTTGGAGATAGCTCCTACAATGAGCAGTTCTTC
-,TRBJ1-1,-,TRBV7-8,CASNRRSAGKRTEAFF,TGTGCCAGCAACCGGAGGTCGGCAGGGAAAAGAACTGAAGCTTTCTTT
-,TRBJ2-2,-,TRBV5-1,CASSPSQGTTGELFF,TGCGCCAGCAGCCCGTCTCAGGGGACCACCGGGGAGCTGTTTTTT
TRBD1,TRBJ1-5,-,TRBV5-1,CASSDGQGNQPQHF,TGCGCCAGCAGCGACGGACAGGGCAATCAGCCCCAGCATTTT
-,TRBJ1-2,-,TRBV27,CASSLGGLGYGYTF,TGTGCCAGCAGTTTAGGGGGCCTAGGCTATGGCTACACCTTC
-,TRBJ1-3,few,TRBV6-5,CASNAVNGNTIYF,TGTGCCAGCAACGCGGTGAATGGAAACACCATATATTTT
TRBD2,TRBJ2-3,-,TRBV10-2,CATGLAGTDTQYF,TGCGCCACCGGACTAGCGGGCACAGATACGCAGTATTTT
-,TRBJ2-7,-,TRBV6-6,CASSYPEIGGYEQYF,TGTGCCAGCAGTTATCCGGAGATAGGGGGCTACGAGCAGTACTTC